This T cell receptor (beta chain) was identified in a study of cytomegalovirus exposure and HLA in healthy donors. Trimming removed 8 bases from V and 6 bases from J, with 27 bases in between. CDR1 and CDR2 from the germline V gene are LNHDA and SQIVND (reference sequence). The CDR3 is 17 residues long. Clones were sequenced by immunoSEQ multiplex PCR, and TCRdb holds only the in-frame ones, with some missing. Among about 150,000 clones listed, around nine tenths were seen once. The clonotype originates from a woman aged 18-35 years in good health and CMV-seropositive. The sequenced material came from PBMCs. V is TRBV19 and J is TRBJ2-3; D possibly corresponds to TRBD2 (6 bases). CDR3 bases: TGTGCCAGTTGTCCCCTATCTCAGCGGGCCTCCCTCGATACGCAGTATTTT. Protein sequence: CASCPLSQRASLDTQYF.